This TCR beta chain was retrieved from a study of shared clonotypes between healthy human individuals. Turning to this clone: Other DNA sequences in this specimen translate into the identical CDR3.

The V end was cut by 2 bases, the J end by 5 bases, with 3 bases between. The germline CDR1 and CDR2 sequences are KGHSH and LQKENI. The CDR3 contains 11 residues. Genomic DNA (from each subset) was split evenly across several immunoSEQ plates. The data were produced by immunoSEQ multiplex PCR, yet TCRdb's version contains in-frame clones alone and is incomplete. The table shows 2.3 million or so clones, with 80% to 95% occurring only once. Healthy HIV-negative adults without recent acute infections or vaccinations served as donors. This chain connects TRBV18 to TRBJ1-1; D not resolved. Sequencing was performed on naive CD4+ T cells from PBMCs. Subset here: CD45RA+ positively selected. The TCR comes from a man aged 18 to 29 in good health. Some clones in this sample may be carry-over from other donors' samples. As DNA, the CDR3 is TGTGCCAGCTCACCAGATACTGAAGCTTTCTTT. It encodes CASSPDTEAFF.